The next 29 T cell receptor beta chains were all read from a single sample in a study of immune cell composition in non-small cell lung cancer. Repertoires were generated with immunoSEQ multiplex PCR, while TCRdb's copy carries only in-frame clones and drops some. Among around 1,100 clones, approximately 80% were seen once, and the ten largest hold approximately 5.6%. What was sequenced was lung tumor tissue. The source is a human donor with non-small cell lung cancer.

This chain uses TRBV18 with TRBJ1-2; D might be TRBD1 (5 bases). The V gene's germline CDR1 is KGHSH and CDR2 LQKENI. This CDR3 has 15 residues. V gave up 3 bases and J gave up 4 bases, with 15 bases separating them. Here the CDR3 reads CASSPTTELFYGYTF. CDR3 in DNA: TGTGCCAGCTCACCTACGACAGAGCTTTTCTATGGCTACACCTTC.

The chain carries TRBV2 and TRBJ2-1; 10 nucleotides agree with TRBD1. V shed 7 bases and J 7 bases; nucleotides not matched to a gene: 7. The CDR3 totals 14 residues. Germline CDR1 and CDR2: SNHLY and FYNNEI. The CDR3 nucleotides read TGTGCCAGCATGGGGGACAGGGGTTCGAATGAGCAGTTCTTC. It codes for CASMGDRGSNEQFF.

This clone has a handful of counts. The chain couples TRBV9 to TRBJ2-3, with 7 positions matching TRBD1. V shed 10 bases, J shed 6 bases, and the junction held 11 bases outside the gene matches. The CDR3 spans 13 residues. Germline assignment: CDR1 SGDLS and CDR2 YYNGEE. In DNA form, the CDR3 reads TGTGCCGCAAACCGGCAGGGGGTGGATACGCAGTATTTT. This translates into CAANRQGVDTQYF.

The J gene is TRBJ2-5, the V gene TRBV10-3, with 10 positions matching TRBD2. Per the germline V gene, CDR1 is ENHRY and CDR2 is SYGVKD. V gave up 6 bases and J gave up 2 bases; unmatched junction bases: 6. The CDR3 length is 15 residues. The CDR3 nucleotides are TGTGCCATCAGCCGACTAGCGGGCCCTCAAGAGACCCAGTACTTC. Translating gives CAISRLAGPQETQYF.

The table lists this clone with a few counts. This chain uses TRBV7-3 with TRBJ2-3; 11 positions match TRBD2. Per the germline V gene, CDR1 is SGHTA and CDR2 is FQGTGA. J was trimmed by 5 bases and V by 6 bases; bases with no gene match: 7. The CDR3 has 15 amino acids. CDR3 coding DNA: TGTGCCAGCAGTTTGACTAGCGGGGAGGTAGATACGCAGTATTTT. Residues: CASSLTSGEVDTQYF.

This clone was seen only once. The chain uses TRBV6-1 and TRBJ1-3; 7 nucleotides align to TRBD1. The CDR3 loop spans 17 amino acids. The ends lost 2 bases at V and 3 bases at J; junction bases unmatched: 10. Per germline, CDR1 MNHNS and CDR2 SASEGT. In nucleotides, the CDR3 is TGTGCCAGCAGTGAAATTACGGGCAGGGGGAGTGGAAACACCATATATTTT. This gives the protein CASSEITGRGSGNTIYF.

This clone was seen a single time. The rearrangement joins TRBV30 to TRBJ1-6; D is unclear. CDR1 is GTSNPN, CDR2 SVGIG, per germline (reference sequence). V dropped 7 bases and J dropped 4 bases, with 11 bases sitting between them. The CDR3 length is 13 residues. The DNA of the CDR3 is TGTGCCTCCTCCGGGGAATATAATTCACCCCTCCACTTT. This codes for CASSGEYNSPLHF.

V gene TRBV6-4 combines with J gene TRBJ1-1, with D possibly being TRBD1 (5 bases). Germline V lookup: CDR1 MRHNA, CDR2 SNTAGT. This CDR3 is 13 amino acids long. V lost 5 bases, J lost 7 bases, and 14 bases lay in between. Here the CDR3 DNA reads TGTGCCAGCAGTCGGCGGACAACCGATGAAGCTTTCTTT. Amino acids: CASSRRTTDEAFF.

The gene calls are TRBV2 and TRBJ2-3; a weak D match, TRBD2 (6 bases). CDR3 length: 15 residues. Germline CDR1 reads SNHLY; CDR2 reads FYNNEI. V lost 7 bases, J lost 2 bases, and 16 bases lay in between. The CDR3: CASTTMGLNTDTQYF. The CDR3 region has the DNA TGTGCCAGCACCACGATGGGACTTAACACAGATACGCAGTATTTT.

The chain couples TRBV19 to TRBJ1-2; D remains unclear. Trimming stripped 2 bases from V and 0 bases from J, with 22 bases between. This CDR3 region has 19 residues. Looked up from germline, CDR1 is LNHDA and CDR2 is SQIVND (reference sequence). For the CDR3, the DNA is TGTGCCAGTAGTATATCGGGATTCAAGGTGCTCGGTGCTAACTATGGCTACACCTTC. Protein sequence: CASSISGFKVLGANYGYTF.

V gene TRBV2 combines with J gene TRBJ2-7, with 11 bases aligning to TRBD2. The junction had 1 base not matched to a gene; V was cut back by 7 bases and J by 5 bases. Germline loops: CDR1 SNHLY, CDR2 FYNNEI. This CDR3 spans 12 amino acids. The CDR3 DNA reads as TGTGCCAGCATACTAGCGGGAGACGAGCAGTACTTC. Encoded protein: CASILAGDEQYF.

The V call is TRBV30, the J call TRBJ1-5; perhaps TRBD1 as D (6 bases). The CDR3 consists of 15 residues. Germline lookup yields CDR1 GTSNPN and CDR2 SVGIG (reference sequence). Trimming took 2 bases from V and 3 from J, leaving 14 bases between them. The CDR3 bases are TGTGCCTGGAGTTCCGGAGGGGGGGTCAATCAGCCCCAGCATTTT. Translating it yields CAWSSGGGVNQPQHF.

The chain employs TRBV11-3 and TRBJ2-3; the match to TRBD2 covers 7 bases. The CDR3 contains 14 residues. Losses at the gene ends were 3 bases for V and 1 base for J; bases not matched to a gene: 1. Germline V gives CDR1 SGHNT, CDR2 YENEEA. The CDR3 region is CASSFGGGTDTQYF. CDR3 coding DNA: TGTGCCAGCAGCTTTGGGGGGGGCACAGATACGCAGTATTTT.

CDR3 nucleotides: TGTGCCAGCAGATTGACTAGCGGACTCACAGATACGCAGTATTTT. As protein: CASRLTSGLTDTQYF. The chain joins TRBV7-2 to TRBJ2-3; 9 bases line up with TRBD2. From germline, CDR1 is SGHTA and CDR2 FQGNSA. V gave up 6 bases and J gave up 2 bases; unmatched junction bases: 6. The CDR3 totals 15 residues.

This rearrangement joins TRBV29-1 to TRBJ1-1; the D gene is possibly TRBD1 (5 bases). Germline V gene lookup returns CDR1 SQVTM and CDR2 ANQGSEA. The germline V and J ends were trimmed by 4 bases and 0 bases, with 15 bases remaining between them. The CDR3 has 15 amino acids. CDR3 coding DNA: TGCAGCGTTGTGGGGATTGGGGGGGTGAACACTGAAGCTTTCTTT. Translating it yields CSVVGIGGVNTEAFF. Full variable domain (remainder filled in from reference TRBV29-1 and TRBJ1-1): SAVISQKPSRDICQRGTSLTIQCQVDSQVTMMFWYRQQPGQSLTLIATANQGSEATYESGFVIDKFPISRPNLTFSTLTVSNMSPEDSSIYLCSVVGIGGVNTEAFFGQGTRLTVV.

The CDR3 loop is CASDLGGAGEQFF. DNA of the CDR3: TGTGCCAGCGATCTAGGCGGAGCAGGGGAGCAGTTCTTC. The rearrangement uses TRBV6-1 and TRBJ2-1; possible D gene TRBD1, 5 bases. This CDR3 is built from 13 residues. The V gene lost 8 bases and the J gene lost 10 bases, with 18 bases spanning the gap. The V gene's germline CDR1 is MNHNS and CDR2 SASEGT.

Details on this clone: The junction departs from the called germline gene at one end, perhaps through a read error. This chain joins TRBV27 and TRBJ2-1, with a weak D call TRBD1 (5 bases). CDR1 and CDR2 from the germline V gene are MNHEY and SMNVEV (reference sequence). The CDR3 sequence is 17 residues long. The DNA of the CDR3 is TGTGCCAGCAGCTTATTTTATCGGACAAGCTCCTACAATGAGCAGTTCTTC. Amino acid sequence: CASSLFYRTSSYNEQFF.

The gene calls are TRBV4-3 and TRBJ1-1; tentatively, D is TRBD1 (6 bases). Trimming pared 6 bases from V and 3 bases from J, leaving 14 bases between. CDR3 length: 14 amino acids. Germline lookup yields CDR1 LGHNA and CDR2 YSLEER. The CDR3 DNA reads TGCGCCAGCAGGTCTACAGGGAGGGACACTGAAGCTTTCTTT. The encoded protein is CASRSTGRDTEAFF.

The chain recombines TRBV7-6 with TRBJ2-7; unclear D gene. Germline lookup yields CDR1 SGHVS and CDR2 FNYEAQ. This CDR3 is 14 amino acids long. Trimming stripped 4 bases from V and 0 bases from J, with 10 bases between. CDR3 amino acids: CASSSESVSYEQYF. The DNA for the CDR3 is TGTGCCAGCAGCTCAGAAAGTGTCTCCTACGAGCAGTACTTC.

The rearrangement links TRBV6-1 to TRBJ2-5, with D perhaps TRBD2 (6 bases). The CDR3 loop spans 18 amino acids. Germline CDR1 MNHNS, CDR2 SASEGT. Trimming cost V 0 bases and J 5 bases, with 22 bases left between them. The CDR3 sequence: CASSEALSGGAFGETQYF. Here the CDR3 DNA reads TGTGCCAGCAGTGAAGCTTTGTCCGGAGGGGCCTTTGGGGAGACCCAGTACTTC.

This clone was observed a handful of times. This chain uses TRBV15 with TRBJ2-7; 7 nucleotides align to TRBD2. The CDR3 loop spans 14 amino acids. Germline loops: CDR1 LNHNV, CDR2 YYDKDF (reference sequence). The J segment lost 0 bases and the V segment lost 4 bases, leaving 3 bases of the junction unmatched. CDR3 bases: TGTGCCACCAGCACCGGGACTACCTCCTACGAGCAGTACTTC. Protein sequence: CATSTGTTSYEQYF.

This clone was picked up a small number of times. The rearrangement joins TRBV29-1 to TRBJ2-1; no firm D call. Trimming pared 8 bases from V and 6 bases from J, leaving 17 bases between. This CDR3 is built from 13 residues. Germline loops: CDR1 SQVTM, CDR2 ANQGSEA. CDR3 nucleotides: TGCAGCATTCCCCTGGCCTCCCTCAATGAGCAGTTCTTC. It specifies CSIPLASLNEQFF.

This clone was detected a few times. The gene calls are TRBV6-6 and TRBJ2-2; TRBD2 matches at 9 bases. CDR3 length: 16 amino acids. Germline trimming cut 7 bases from V and 7 bases from J; bases unmatched to any gene: 13. Germline V gene data show CDR1 as MNHNY and CDR2 as SVGAGI (reference sequence). In nucleotides, the CDR3 is TGTGCCAGCAACCCAGAGGCGGGAGGGCCCATCGGGGAGCTGTTTTTT. It is translated as CASNPEAGGPIGELFF.

The V and J genes are TRBV18 and TRBJ1-1, with 8 bases identical to TRBD1. V was pared by 3 bases and J by 3 bases, with 9 bases of the junction left unmatched. Germline CDR1 KGHSH, CDR2 LQKENI. The CDR3 sequence is 16 residues long. The CDR3 DNA sequence: TGTGCCAGCTCACCTCGGCAGGGGGCGGCCGACACTGAAGCTTTCTTT. Its translation: CASSPRQGAADTEAFF. Filled out from reference TRBV18 and TRBJ1-1, the complete variable domain reads NAGVMQNPRHLVRRRGQEARLRCSPMKGHSHVYWYRQLPEEGLKFMVYLQKENIIDESGMPKERFSAEFPKEGPSILRIQQVVRGDSAAYFCASSPRQGAADTEAFFGQGTRLTVV.

This chain links TRBV5-4 with TRBJ1-2; 11 bases fit TRBD1. The V gene end was trimmed by 4 bases and the J gene end by 7 bases; junction bases not matched to a gene: 15. Germline V gene sequence: CDR1 SGHNT, CDR2 YYREEE (reference sequence). This CDR3 comprises 17 residues. The CDR3, as DNA: TGTGCCAGCAGCCCCGGACAGGGGGCGACAGGTTTGGGTGGCTACACCTTC. Translated: CASSPGQGATGLGGYTF.

The chain joins TRBV6-1 to TRBJ2-5, with D perhaps matching TRBD2 (6 bases). Germline assignment: CDR1 MNHNS and CDR2 SASEGT. This CDR3 is built from 15 residues. V lost 6 bases and J 0 bases, leaving 14 bases between the germline ends. The CDR3 DNA is TGTGCCAGCAGACAAGACGGGAGATACCAAGAGACCCAGTACTTC. Amino acid sequence: CASRQDGRYQETQYF.

The chain is built from TRBV6-4 and TRBJ2-1; 10 nucleotides agree with TRBD2. This CDR3 is 14 amino acids long. CDR1 MRHNA and CDR2 SNTAGT come from the germline V gene. The ends lost 2 bases at V and 8 bases at J; junction bases unmatched: 3. In DNA, the CDR3 is TGTGCCAGCAGTGACGGTACTAGCGGGGATGAGCAGTTCTTC. Translating gives CASSDGTSGDEQFF.

Only one count was recorded for this clone. The rearrangement links TRBV29-1 to TRBJ2-1; 7 nucleotides align to TRBD1. Germline CDR1 is SQVTM and CDR2 is ANQGSEA. V lost 5 bases to trimming and J lost 4 bases; unmatched junction nucleotides: 8. The CDR3 is 14 residues long. The CDR3 reads CSVSEGGIYNEQFF. Written as DNA, the CDR3 is TGCAGCGTTTCCGAAGGGGGCATTTACAATGAGCAGTTCTTC.

V and J are TRBV6-6 and TRBJ1-3; a possible D gene is TRBD1 (6 bases). The germline CDR1 and CDR2 sequences are MNHNY and SVGAGI (reference sequence). This CDR3 is 14 amino acids long. V was clipped by 6 bases and J by 0 bases, with 9 bases between them. The CDR3 DNA reads as TGTGCCAGCAGCCAGGGGTTCTCTGGAAACACCATATATTTT. Protein sequence: CASSQGFSGNTIYF.